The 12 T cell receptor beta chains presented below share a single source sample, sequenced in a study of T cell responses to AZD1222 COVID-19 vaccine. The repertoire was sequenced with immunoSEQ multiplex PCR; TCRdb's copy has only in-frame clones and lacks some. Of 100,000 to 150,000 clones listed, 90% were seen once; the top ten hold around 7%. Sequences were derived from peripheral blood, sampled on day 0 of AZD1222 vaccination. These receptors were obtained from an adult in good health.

Written as DNA, the CDR3 is TGCGCCAGCAGTCAGTCGCAATCCAGAGGGACCCAGTACTTC. Its protein is CASSQSQSRGTQYF. This chain joins TRBV5-1 and TRBJ2-5; unclear D gene. The CDR3 extends over 14 amino acids. Trimming stripped 5 bases from V and 7 bases from J, with 18 bases between. The germline V gene encodes CDR1 SGHRS and CDR2 YFSETQ.

This CDR3 is CASSEDRLQETQYF. Here the CDR3 DNA reads TGTGCCAGCAGTGAGGACAGATTGCAAGAGACCCAGTACTTC. The chain is built from TRBV6-1 and TRBJ2-5; D may be TRBD1 (6 bases). V was clipped by 3 bases and J by 2 bases, with 10 bases between them. This CDR3 comprises 14 residues. The germline V gene encodes CDR1 MNHNS and CDR2 SASEGT.

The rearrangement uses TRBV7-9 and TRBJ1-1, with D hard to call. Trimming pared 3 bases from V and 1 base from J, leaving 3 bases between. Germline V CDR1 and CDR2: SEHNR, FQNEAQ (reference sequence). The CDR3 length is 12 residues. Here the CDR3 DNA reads TGTGCCAGCAGCTTCACGAACACTGAAGCTTTCTTT. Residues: CASSFTNTEAFF. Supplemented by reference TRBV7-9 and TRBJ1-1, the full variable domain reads DTGVSQNPRHKITKRGQNVTFRCDPISEHNRLYWYRQTLGQGPEFLTYFQNEAQLEKSRLLSDRFSAERPKGSFSTLEIQRTEQGDSAMYLCASSFTNTEAFFGQGTRLTVV.

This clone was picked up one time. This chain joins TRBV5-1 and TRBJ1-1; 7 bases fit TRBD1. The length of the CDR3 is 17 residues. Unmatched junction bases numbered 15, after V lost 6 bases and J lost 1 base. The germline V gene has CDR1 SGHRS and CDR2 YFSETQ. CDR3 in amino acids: CASKGIRQGPPNTEAFF. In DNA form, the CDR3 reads TGCGCCAGCAAGGGAATCAGACAGGGCCCACCGAACACTGAAGCTTTCTTT. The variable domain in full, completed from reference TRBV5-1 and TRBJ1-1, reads KAGVTQTPRYLIKTRGQQVTLSCSPISGHRSVSWYQQTPGQGLQFLFEYFSETQRNKGNFPGRFSGRQFSNSRSEMNVSTLELGDSALYLCASKGIRQGPPNTEAFFGQGTRLTVV.

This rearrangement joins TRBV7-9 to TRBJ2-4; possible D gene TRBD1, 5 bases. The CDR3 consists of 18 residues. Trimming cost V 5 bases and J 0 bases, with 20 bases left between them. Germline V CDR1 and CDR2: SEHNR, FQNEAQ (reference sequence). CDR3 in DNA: TGTGCCAGCAGCGCTACCCGACAGAATAGTATAGCCAAAAACATTCAGTACTTC. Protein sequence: CASSATRQNSIAKNIQYF.

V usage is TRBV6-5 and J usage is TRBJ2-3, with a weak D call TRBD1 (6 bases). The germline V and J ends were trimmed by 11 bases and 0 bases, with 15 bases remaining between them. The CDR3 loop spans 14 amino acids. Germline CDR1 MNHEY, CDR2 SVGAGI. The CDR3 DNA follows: TGTGCCGGCACCTGGGGGCCTAGCACAGATACGCAGTATTTT. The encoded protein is CAGTWGPSTDTQYF.

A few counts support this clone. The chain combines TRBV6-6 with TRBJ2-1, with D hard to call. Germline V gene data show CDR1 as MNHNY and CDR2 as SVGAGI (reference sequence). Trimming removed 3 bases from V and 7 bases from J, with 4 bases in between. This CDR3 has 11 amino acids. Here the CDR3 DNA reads TGTGCCAGCAGTTATCTGAATGAGCAGTTCTTC. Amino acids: CASSYLNEQFF.

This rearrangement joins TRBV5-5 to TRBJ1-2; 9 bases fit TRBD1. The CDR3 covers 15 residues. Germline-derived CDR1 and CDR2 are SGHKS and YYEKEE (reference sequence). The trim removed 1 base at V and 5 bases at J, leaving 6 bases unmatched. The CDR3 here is CASSLSTGGGYGYTF. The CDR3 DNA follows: TGTGCCAGCAGCTTGTCTACAGGGGGCGGGTATGGCTACACCTTC.

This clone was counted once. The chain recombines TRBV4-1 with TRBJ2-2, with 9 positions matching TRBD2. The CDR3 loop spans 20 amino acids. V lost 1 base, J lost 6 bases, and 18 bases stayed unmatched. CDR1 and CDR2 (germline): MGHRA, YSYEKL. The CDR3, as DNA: TGCGCCAGCAGCCAAGTACCGATAGCGGGGGCACTCGTTCGGGCCGGGGAGCTGTTTTTT. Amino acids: CASSQVPIAGALVRAGELFF.

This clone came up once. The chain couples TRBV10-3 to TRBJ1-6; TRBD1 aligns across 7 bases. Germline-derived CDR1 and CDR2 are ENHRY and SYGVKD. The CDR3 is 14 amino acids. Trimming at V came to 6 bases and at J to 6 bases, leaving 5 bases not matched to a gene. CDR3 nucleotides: TGTGCCATCAGCGTCGGGACAGTTAATTCACCCCTCCACTTT. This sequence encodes CAISVGTVNSPLHF.

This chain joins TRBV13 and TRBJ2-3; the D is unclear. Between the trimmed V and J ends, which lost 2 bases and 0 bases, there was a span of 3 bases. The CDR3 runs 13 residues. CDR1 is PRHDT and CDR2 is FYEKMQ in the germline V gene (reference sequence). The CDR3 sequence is CASSLTSTDTQYF. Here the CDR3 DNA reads TGTGCCAGCAGCTTAACCAGCACAGATACGCAGTATTTT.

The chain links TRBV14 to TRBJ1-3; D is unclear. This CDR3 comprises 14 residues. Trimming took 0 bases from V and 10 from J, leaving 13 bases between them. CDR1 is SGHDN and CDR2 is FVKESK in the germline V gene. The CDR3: CASSQEWPARTIYF. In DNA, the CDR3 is TGTGCCAGCAGCCAAGAATGGCCAGCTAGGACCATATATTTT.